Following are 7 T cell receptor beta chains from one sample sequenced in a study of shared clonotypes between healthy human individuals. Libraries were prepared by immunoSEQ multiplex PCR; TCRdb keeps only in-frame clonotypes and omits some of them. The sample gives about 800,000 clones, 90% to 98% of which show up once; less than 0.25% is in the top ten. Naive CD8 cells were CD45RO-negative, positively selected for CCR7, excluding terminally differentiated effector memory CD45RA+ cells. Material for sequencing was naive CD8+ T cells sorted from blood. Every receptor here comes from a man in his thirties or forties in good health.

This clone appeared a single time. The V gene is TRBV5-5, the J gene TRBJ2-5, with D maybe TRBD2 (7 bases). The CDR3 length is 16 residues. V shed 0 bases and J shed 4 bases, with 16 bases lying between them. In germline, CDR1 is SGHKS, CDR2 YYEKEE (reference sequence). CDR3 DNA sequence: TGTGCCAGCAGCTTGGCGGAGCTGGGAGGGGGAGAGACCCAGTACTTC. This gives the protein CASSLAELGGGETQYF.

CDR3 residues: CSVETSGSTDTQYF. In DNA, the CDR3 is TGCAGCGTTGAGACTAGCGGGAGTACAGATACGCAGTATTTT. The chain carries TRBV29-1 and TRBJ2-3; 12 bases align to TRBD2. The V gene's germline CDR1 is SQVTM and CDR2 ANQGSEA. With 3 bases clipped from V and 3 bases from J, the junction kept 1 base outside the gene matches. The CDR3 covers 14 residues.

The CDR3 protein is CASSQSRGAVTEAFF. The CDR3 DNA is TGTGCCAGCAGCCAGTCCCGGGGGGCTGTTACTGAAGCTTTCTTT. The rearrangement joins TRBV16 to TRBJ1-1; D is perhaps TRBD1 (6 bases). CDR3 length: 15 residues. V was pared by 3 bases and J by 5 bases, with 16 bases between. The germline V gene has CDR1 KGHSY and CDR2 FQNENV.

V usage is TRBV27 and J usage is TRBJ2-7, with 8 bases identical to TRBD2. The germline gives CDR1 MNHEY, CDR2 SMNVEV (reference sequence). V lost 2 bases and J lost 4; bases outside the gene matches: 7. The CDR3 spans 15 residues. CDR3 sequence: CASSLGVAGLYEQYF. The CDR3, as DNA: TGTGCCAGCAGTTTAGGGGTAGCGGGATTGTACGAGCAGTACTTC.

The chain combines TRBV6-6 with TRBJ2-5; TRBD1 matches 8 bases. Germline trimming cut 8 bases from V and 3 bases from J; bases unmatched to any gene: 14. The length of the CDR3 is 16 residues. The germline gives CDR1 MNHNY, CDR2 SVGAGI (reference sequence). As DNA, the CDR3 is TGTGCCAGCGATGAGACCCACGACAGGGGCGAAGAGACCCAGTACTTC. This codes for CASDETHDRGEETQYF.

Worth noting for this clone: At one of its ends the junction is not consistent with the germline gene, which may arise from a read error. This chain connects TRBV7-9 to TRBJ1-1, with D unresolved. The germline V gene encodes CDR1 SEHNR and CDR2 FQNEAQ (reference sequence). CDR3 length: 12 amino acids. CDR3 DNA sequence: TGTGCCAGCAGCTTCACGTCGGCTGAGGCTTTCTTT. It codes for CASSFTSAEAFF. Variable domain in full (rest from reference TRBV7-9 and TRBJ1-1): DTGVSQNPRHKITKRGQNVTFRCDPISEHNRLYWYRQTLGQGPEFLTYFQNEAQLEKSRLLSDRFSAERPKGSFSTLEIQRTEQGDSAMYLCASSFTSAEAFFGQGTRLTVV.

This chain uses TRBV28 with TRBJ1-1; a possible D gene is TRBD1 (5 bases). Germline V gene sequence: CDR1 MDHEN, CDR2 SYDVKM. The CDR3 contains 14 residues. V lost 6 bases and J lost 5, with 16 bases in between. Here the CDR3 DNA reads TGTGCCAGCAGCTCCCGGGGGTGGGGAACTGAAGCTTTCTTT. Translation: CASSSRGWGTEAFF.